The 24 T cell receptor beta chains below were found in one sample sequenced in a study of CD8 T cells in Susac syndrome (dated by TCRdb to between 2017 and 2020). Libraries were built with the immunoSEQ multiplex PCR assay. RNA was extracted with the RNeasy kit and roughly 0.45 to 1 ug was reverse transcribed using random hexamers. TCRdb reanalyzed the raw reads on its own, using fastp at Q25 for trimming and MiXCR for clone calling, and kept in-frame beta chains. All rows with the same CDR3 protein become a single entry with the most common DNA and genes. For this sample there are 150,000 to 200,000 distinct CDR3 sequences; around 94% appear just once. The ten largest account for roughly 0.11% of the sample. Material for sequencing was CD4+ T cells from PBMCs. The receptors were sampled from a human donor with Susac syndrome.

This clonotype was detected a few times. The chain has TRBV7-2 and TRBJ2-1, with TRBD2 matching 14 bases. This CDR3 is built from 13 residues. V lost 5 bases and J lost 15; bases outside the gene matches: 6. Germline V gives CDR1 SGHTA, CDR2 FQGNSA. CDR3 loop: CASSPGLAGGPFF. The CDR3 DNA reads TGTGCCAGCAGCCCCGGACTAGCGGGGGGCCCGTTCTTC.

V and J are TRBV7-8 and TRBJ1-4; 7 bases line up with TRBD1. The germline V gene has CDR1 SGHVS and CDR2 FQNEAQ. After removal of 3 bases from V and 8 bases from J, the junction contained 6 bases not matched to a gene. The CDR3 sequence is 14 residues long. CDR3 region: CASSFGTVGEKLFF. CDR3 DNA sequence: TGTGCCAGCAGCTTCGGGACAGTTGGGGAAAAACTGTTTTTT.

V gene TRBV12-3 or TRBV12-4 combines with J gene TRBJ2-3, with D possibly TRBD2 on 6 matching bases. The V end lost 4 bases, the J end lost 4 bases, and 15 bases lay between the germline ends. CDR3 length: 15 amino acids. The CDR3 region has the DNA TGTGCCAGCAGTTCGGGGGATTTGATTGCAGATACGCAGTATTTT. This gives the protein CASSSGDLIADTQYF.

The chain links TRBV20-1 to TRBJ1-1; no reliable D call. V lost 6 bases to trimming and J lost 8 bases, with 16 bases between them. CDR3 length equals 12 residues. In germline, CDR1 is DFQATT, CDR2 SNEGSKA (reference sequence). CDR3 sequence: CSAGGGLAEAFF. CDR3 in DNA: TGCAGTGCCGGAGGAGGGCTGGCCGAAGCTTTCTTT.

CDR3 in amino acids: CASSQAYLQGNQPQHF. The CDR3, as DNA: TGTGCCAGCAGCCAAGCCTACCTACAGGGGAATCAGCCCCAGCATTTT. V usage is TRBV3-1 and J usage is TRBJ1-5, with 7 bases lining up with TRBD1. The V gene end was trimmed by 1 base and the J gene end by 4 bases; junction bases not matched to a gene: 7. CDR3 size: 16 residues. Per germline, CDR1 LGHDT and CDR2 YNNKEL (reference sequence).

The rearrangement links TRBV7-2 to TRBJ1-6; TRBD1 agrees at 8 bases. This CDR3 is built from 13 residues. Per germline, CDR1 SGHTA and CDR2 FQGNSA. J lost 14 bases, V lost 5 bases, and 8 bases had no gene match. DNA for the CDR3: TGTGCCAGCAGCCCCAGACAGGGGAGTACCCTCCACTTT. Its protein is CASSPRQGSTLHF.

This clonotype was counted a single time. V usage is TRBV6-1 and J usage is TRBJ1-6; 9 nucleotides line up with TRBD1. CDR3 length: 16 residues. V was pared by 6 bases and J by 7 bases, with 10 bases of the junction left unmatched. The germline V gene has CDR1 MNHNS and CDR2 SASEGT. The CDR3 sequence: CASSAGTGSANSPLHF. CDR3 coding DNA: TGTGCCAGCAGCGCCGGGACAGGGAGCGCGAATTCACCCCTCCACTTT.

The chain uses TRBV27 and TRBJ1-1; no clear D gene. This CDR3 contains 16 residues. Trimming cost V 2 bases and J 1 base, with 14 bases left between them. Germline values: CDR1 MNHEY, CDR2 SMNVEV (reference sequence). CDR3: CASSLSPPPWNTEAFF. Written as DNA, the CDR3 is TGTGCCAGCAGTTTAAGTCCACCCCCTTGGAACACTGAAGCTTTCTTT.

This clonotype was seen more than once but under ten times. This chain joins TRBV11-3 and TRBJ1-2; D gene ambiguous. The V gene lost 1 base and the J gene lost 10 bases, with 16 bases spanning the gap. The germline CDR1 and CDR2 sequences are SGHNT and YENEEA. This CDR3 is 14 amino acids long. CDR3 residues: CASSLALSSSLYTF. The CDR3 DNA reads as TGTGCCAGCAGCTTAGCGCTCAGTAGTTCCCTCTACACCTTC.

This clonotype appeared a few times. The chain has TRBV4-1 and TRBJ2-5; D not certain. The CDR3 loop spans 16 amino acids. Germline V CDR1 and CDR2: MGHRA, YSYEKL. Trimming cost V 1 base and J 4 bases, with 16 bases left between them. Written as DNA, the CDR3 is TGCGCCAGCAGCCAAGCCCCTGGGATGACGAGAGAGACCCAGTACTTC. Residues: CASSQAPGMTRETQYF.

The CDR3 here is CASSQGQAPRNEKLFF. DNA of the CDR3: TGCGCCAGCAGCCAGGGACAGGCACCACGTAATGAAAAACTGTTTTTT. The rearrangement uses TRBV4-3 and TRBJ1-4; 8 bases agree with TRBD1. The germline V gene encodes CDR1 LGHNA and CDR2 YSLEER. The length of the CDR3 is 16 residues. V lost 3 bases to trimming and J lost 4 bases; unmatched junction nucleotides: 7.

This clonotype was found once. The CDR3 reads CASSQDFPGDYGYTF. The CDR3 coding sequence is TGCGCCAGCAGCCAAGATTTTCCAGGCGACTATGGCTACACCTTC. The J gene is TRBJ1-2, the V gene TRBV4-3, with D unclear. Germline lookup yields CDR1 LGHNA and CDR2 YSLEER. Trimming took 0 bases from V and 3 from J, leaving 11 bases between them. The CDR3 is made up of 15 amino acids.

The chain joins TRBV18 to TRBJ1-4, with 7 bases lining up with TRBD1. Germline V CDR1 and CDR2: KGHSH, LQKENI. The CDR3 has 15 amino acids. The V segment lost 4 bases and the J segment 5 bases; nucleotides outside the gene matches: 7. CDR3 DNA: TGTGCCAGCTCACTTACGGGACAGCGGAATGAAAAACTGTTTTTT. Translation gives CASSLTGQRNEKLFF.

This clonotype was counted a single time. The J gene is TRBJ2-3, the V gene TRBV7-6; 14 nucleotides line up with TRBD2. Looked up from germline, CDR1 is SGHVS and CDR2 is FNYEAQ. This CDR3 is 17 amino acids long. Germline trimming cut 2 bases from V and 5 bases from J; bases unmatched to any gene: 6. CDR3 amino acids: CASSLQTSGGVRDTQYF. CDR3 in DNA: TGTGCCAGCAGCTTACAGACTAGCGGGGGGGTCAGAGATACGCAGTATTTT. Together with reference TRBV7-6 and TRBJ2-3, the CDR3 gives the full variable domain: GAGVSQSPRYKVTKRGQDVALRCDPISGHVSLYWYRQALGQGPEFLTYFNYEAQQDKSGLPNDRFSAERPEGSISTLTIQRTEQRDSAMYRCASSLQTSGGVRDTQYFGPGTRLTVL.

The chain carries TRBV18 and TRBJ1-5, with TRBD1 matching 9 bases. This CDR3 spans 16 amino acids. Germline CDR1 KGHSH, CDR2 LQKENI. Trimming removed 3 bases from V and 6 bases from J; junction bases left unmatched: 9. The CDR3 is CASSPYRTGGGQPQHF. Written as DNA, the CDR3 is TGTGCCAGCTCACCGTACCGCACAGGGGGCGGTCAGCCCCAGCATTTT. Complete variable domain (other parts from reference TRBV18 and TRBJ1-5): NAGVMQNPRHLVRRRGQEARLRCSPMKGHSHVYWYRQLPEEGLKFMVYLQKENIIDESGMPKERFSAEFPKEGPSILRIQQVVRGDSAAYFCASSPYRTGGGQPQHFGDGTRLSIL.

Here the CDR3 reads CATSGIGTGELFF. The CDR3 nucleotides are TGTGCCACCAGTGGTATCGGGACCGGGGAGCTGTTTTTT. The chain has TRBV24-1 and TRBJ2-2; no definite D call. Per the germline V gene, CDR1 is KGHDR and CDR2 is SFDVKD. The V gene lost 5 bases and the J gene lost 5 bases, with 8 bases spanning the gap. CDR3 size: 13 residues.

V and J are TRBV5-1 and TRBJ1-2; 7 bases align to TRBD1. Germline assignment: CDR1 SGHRS and CDR2 YFSETQ. V was clipped by 7 bases and J by 5 bases; unmatched bases: 11. This CDR3 has 14 residues. CDR3: CASLPTTGVYGYTF. CDR3 in DNA: TGCGCCAGCCTACCCACCACAGGGGTTTATGGCTACACCTTC.

This sequence joins TRBV29-1 and TRBJ1-1; D not certain. Germline V lookup: CDR1 SQVTM, CDR2 ANQGSEA. V lost 2 bases, J lost 4 bases, and 8 bases lay in between. This CDR3 spans 12 amino acids. The DNA of the CDR3 is TGCAGCGTTGAAACCAGCGGCACTGAAGCTTTCTTT. This translates into CSVETSGTEAFF.

V and J are TRBV12-3 or TRBV12-4 and TRBJ2-5; 12 nucleotides line up with TRBD2. The CDR3 consists of 15 residues. V gave up 2 bases and J gave up 7 bases; unmatched junction bases: 5. This CDR3 is CASSLSSGGAVTQYF. The DNA of the CDR3 is TGTGCCAGCAGTTTATCTAGCGGGGGGGCGGTGACCCAGTACTTC.

The rearrangement links TRBV7-3 to TRBJ2-6; D is perhaps TRBD1 or TRBD2 (6 bases each). V gave up 1 base and J gave up 0 bases, with 13 bases separating them. CDR3 length equals 18 residues. Germline loops: CDR1 SGHTA, CDR2 FQGTGA. Here the CDR3 reads CASSLKPGATSGANVLTF. DNA for the CDR3: TGTGCCAGCAGCTTAAAACCGGGGGCCACCTCTGGGGCCAACGTCCTGACTTTC.

The rearrangement links TRBV3-1 to TRBJ1-1, with D perhaps TRBD1 (5 bases). This CDR3 has 11 amino acids. V was clipped by 6 bases and J by 11 bases, with 13 bases between them. From germline, CDR1 is LGHDT and CDR2 YNNKEL (reference sequence). CDR3 sequence (DNA): TGTGCCAGCAGGGGGGACGTATCGGCTTTCTTT. Protein product: CASRGDVSAFF.

V is TRBV6-5 and J is TRBJ2-7; D is unclear. The CDR3 has 12 residues. The germline V gene has CDR1 MNHEY and CDR2 SVGAGI. V lost 3 bases to trimming and J lost 3 bases, with 6 bases between them. The CDR3 DNA reads TGTGCCAGCAGTTATACGGGCTACGAGCAGTACTTC. Its translation is CASSYTGYEQYF.

V usage is TRBV29-1 and J usage is TRBJ2-3, with TRBD2 identical over 7 bases. V was pared by 1 base and J by 1 base, with 8 bases of the junction left unmatched. There are 16 residues in the CDR3. CDR1 and CDR2 from the germline V gene are SQVTM and ANQGSEA. CDR3 bases: TGCAGCGTTGAAGGAGGAAGCGGGGTGGGCACAGATACGCAGTATTTT. Translating it yields CSVEGGSGVGTDTQYF.

The rearrangement joins TRBV15 to TRBJ2-3, with unresolved D. This CDR3 region has 13 residues. Germline CDR1 LNHNV, CDR2 YYDKDF (reference sequence). V shed 4 bases and J shed 0 bases, with 5 bases lying between them. In DNA, the CDR3 is TGTGCCACCAGCACGACTAGCACAGATACGCAGTATTTT. Its translation is CATSTTSTDTQYF.